Presented here are 6 T cell receptor beta chains from one specimen sequenced in a study of prognosis after radiotherapy for stage I lung cancer. With two-round multiplex PCR, TCR beta CDR3 sequences were amplified from genomic DNA. Individual primers that were specific to each TRBV and TRBJ gene served in first-round PCR. TCRdb fed the multiplex PCR reads into MiXCR, producing one record per CDR3 protein. The table shows more than 30,000 distinct CDR3 sequences, with 42% occurring only once. Here the sequenced sample was PBMCs, taken before or after stereotactic body radiation therapy (not recorded which). These receptor sequences come from a donor over 45 with non-small cell lung cancer.

In the case of this clonotype: A read error may account for a junction end that differs from germline. This sequence joins TRBV6-4 and TRBJ2-1, with TRBD2 matching over 10 bases. The germline V gene has CDR1 MRHNA and CDR2 SNTAGT. This CDR3 is 15 amino acids long. CDR3 bases: TGTGCCAGCGGTGACCTACTAGCGGGGTACAATGAGCAGTTCTTC. Its translation is CASGDLLAGYNEQFF.

The gene calls are TRBV5-6 and TRBJ2-5; unclear D gene. Trimming removed 4 bases at V and 4 bases at J, with 11 bases between. CDR3 length: 13 amino acids. CDR1 and CDR2 (germline): SGHDT, YYEEEE. The CDR3 is CASSRNRRETQYF. CDR3 in DNA: TGTGCCAGCAGCCGGAACCGCCGAGAGACCCAGTACTTC.

This clonotype showed up many times. This rearrangement joins TRBV30 to TRBJ1-6; D remains ambiguous. Germline CDR1 is GTSNPN and CDR2 is SVGIG (reference sequence). Trimming took off 4 bases at V and 7 bases at J, with 20 bases between the two ends. The CDR3 is made up of 16 amino acids. Here the CDR3 DNA reads TGTGCCTGGACTCGTTTGGACGGAGTTAGGAATTCACCCCTCCACTTT. Translation gives CAWTRLDGVRNSPLHF. The complete variable domain, with remaining parts taken from reference TRBV30 and TRBJ1-6, reads SQTIHQWPATLVQPVGSPLSLECTVEGTSNPNLYWYRQAAGRGLQLLFYSVGIGQISSEVPQNLSASRPQDRQFILSSKKLLLSDSGFYLCAWTRLDGVRNSPLHFGNGTRLTVT.

This clonotype was found many times. J is TRBJ2-5 and V is TRBV6-2 or TRBV6-3; no clear D gene. The CDR3 length is 11 residues. CDR1 is MNHEY and CDR2 is SVGEGT in the germline V gene. The ends were cut back, 4 bases at V and 1 base at J, with 1 base in the middle. The CDR3 nucleotides are TGTGCCAGCAGTTTCCAAGAGACCCAGTACTTC. Protein sequence: CASSFQETQYF.

The CDR3 sequence is CSARGSPRGSYEQYF. The CDR3 DNA follows: TGCAGTGCTAGAGGTTCCCCGCGGGGCTCCTACGAGCAGTACTTC. V gene TRBV20-1 combines with J gene TRBJ2-7; weak D call: TRBD2 (6 bases). This CDR3 contains 15 residues. Trimming removed 1 base at V and 0 bases at J, with 13 bases between. Germline assignment: CDR1 DFQATT and CDR2 SNEGSKA (reference sequence).

A note on this clonotype: A much larger clone lies a single base off, so this may be a read error. The CDR3 DNA sequence: TGTGCCAGCGGCTCCTACGATCAGTACTTC. Protein product: CASGSYDQYF. The chain links TRBV25-1 to TRBJ2-7, with unresolved D. Germline loops: CDR1 MGHDK, CDR2 SYGVNS. The CDR3 extends over 10 amino acids.